The TCR beta chain under discussion was sequenced for a study of blood T cell repertoires in COVID-19. Assay used: immunoSEQ multiplex PCR; TCRdb lists only in-frame clones, some missing. This table has about 140,000 clones, 78% appearing once. Germline V lookup: CDR1 SGHNT, CDR2 YYREEE (reference sequence). The CDR3 contains 16 residues. Trimming stripped 3 bases from V and 2 bases from J, with 17 bases between. V and J are TRBV5-4 and TRBJ1-1; D might be TRBD1 (6 bases). Sequenced input: PBMCs or T cells enriched from blood (not recorded which). The sequence was obtained from a woman in her forties or fifties who had recovered from COVID-19. CDR3 sequence: CASSSPPGVNNTEAFF. CDR3 nucleotides: TGTGCCAGCAGCTCACCCCCAGGGGTGAATAACACTGAAGCTTTCTTT.